The source of this T cell receptor (beta chain) is a study of blood T cell repertoires in COVID-19. Background on the study: The United States, Italy and Spain provided the acute and convalescent COVID-19 samples. Sample material is recorded as cDNA or gDNA derived from T cells, B-cell-depleted T cells, or PBMCs.

In the authors' workflow: Reference gene primers were amplified, and this amplification served to estimate nucleated cell counts. Libraries were prepared by immunoSEQ multiplex PCR; TCRdb keeps only in-frame clonotypes and omits some of them. The V and J calls and clone size were taken over from that table, and D and trimming were inferred from the DNA. The data contain 70,000 to 95,000 clones, roughly four fifths of them singletons. This clone was counted once. Between the trimmed V and J ends, which lost 0 bases and 7 bases, there was a span of 13 bases. The CDR3 consists of 16 residues. The germline V gene has CDR1 SGHTA and CDR2 FQGTGA.

The chain joins TRBV7-3 to TRBJ1-6; D may be TRBD1 (5 bases). The sample consisted of peripheral blood. The source is a human donor in a cohort sampled during active COVID-19. The CDR3 loop reads CASSLTGGSWNSPLHF. The DNA of the CDR3 is TGTGCCAGCAGCTTAACGGGGGGTAGCTGGAATTCACCCCTCCACTTT.